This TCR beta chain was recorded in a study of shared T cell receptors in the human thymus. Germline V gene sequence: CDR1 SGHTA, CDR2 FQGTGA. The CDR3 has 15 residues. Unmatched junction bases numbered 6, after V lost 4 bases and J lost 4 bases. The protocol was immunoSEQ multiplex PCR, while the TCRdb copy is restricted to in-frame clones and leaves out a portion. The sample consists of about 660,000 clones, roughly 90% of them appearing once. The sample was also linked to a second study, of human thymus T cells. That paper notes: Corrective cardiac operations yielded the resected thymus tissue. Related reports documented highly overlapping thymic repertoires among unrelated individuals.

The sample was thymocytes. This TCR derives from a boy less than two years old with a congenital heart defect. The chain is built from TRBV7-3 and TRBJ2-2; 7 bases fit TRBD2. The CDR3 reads CASSSREGSTGELFF. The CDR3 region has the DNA TGTGCCAGCAGCTCCAGGGAGGGAAGCACCGGGGAGCTGTTTTTT.